The clone carrying this TCR beta chain was observed a handful of times. Libraries were prepared by immunoSEQ multiplex PCR; TCRdb keeps only in-frame clonotypes and omits some of them. The data hold 2,500,000 or so clones, with over 85% observed a single time. The entry originates in a study of shared clonotypes between healthy human individuals. The sample comprised naive CD4+ T cells sorted from blood. Subset here: CD45RA+ positively selected. This clonotype originated in a man aged 18 to 29 in good health.

The CDR3 DNA is TGTGCCTGGAGTCGACAGGGCGGGAGCACTGAAGCTTTCTTT. Translating gives CAWSRQGGSTEAFF. The chain links TRBV30 to TRBJ1-1, with 7 bases lining up with TRBD1. The trim removed 2 bases at V and 4 bases at J, leaving 7 bases unmatched. The CDR3 consists of 14 residues. The germline CDR1 and CDR2 sequences are GTSNPN and SVGIG (reference sequence).